The 29 T cell receptor beta chains listed next were all sequenced from one sample in a study of cytomegalovirus exposure and HLA in healthy donors (dated by TCRdb to the late 2010s). The library was obtained by the immunoSEQ multiplex PCR assay. Held by TCRdb, this immuneACCESS table contains in-frame sequences only and omits some clones. Under half of the omission traces to an unresolved V gene where checked; the cause of the rest is unknown. Here the sample has approximately 65,000 clones; approximately 91% occur a single time. Together, the top ten hold about 3% of the sample. Source material: PBMCs. The receptors were sampled from a man between 18 and 35 years old in good health and CMV-seronegative.

This chain connects TRBV9 to TRBJ2-7; no definite D call. Trimming shortened V by 3 bases and J by 3 bases, and 13 bases separated the two germline ends. The CDR3 spans 14 residues. Germline-derived CDR1 and CDR2 are SGDLS and YYNGEE. CDR3 residues: CASSGSLGGYEQYF. The CDR3 DNA reads as TGTGCCAGCAGCGGAAGCCTAGGCGGCTACGAGCAGTACTTC. The whole variable domain, remainder taken from reference TRBV9 and TRBJ2-7, is DSGVTQTPKHLITATGQRVTLRCSPRSGDLSVYWYQQSLDQGLQFLIQYYNGEERAKGNILERFSAQQFPDLHSELNLSSLELGDSALYFCASSGSLGGYEQYFGPGTRLTVT.

The J gene is TRBJ2-7, the V gene TRBV9, with 9 bases aligning to TRBD1. This CDR3 is 15 amino acids long. J lost 2 bases, V lost 4 bases, and 7 bases had no gene match. The germline V gene encodes CDR1 SGDLS and CDR2 YYNGEE. The CDR3: CASSPRDRETYEQYF. DNA for the CDR3: TGTGCCAGCAGCCCCCGGGACAGGGAGACCTACGAGCAGTACTTC.

V gene TRBV7-2 combines with J gene TRBJ2-5; tentatively, D is TRBD1 (6 bases). V shed 1 base and J shed 4 bases, with 13 bases lying between them. This CDR3 comprises 15 residues. Germline assignment: CDR1 SGHTA and CDR2 FQGNSA. CDR3 bases: TGTGCCAGCAGCTTAGAATTCGGCAGGGGAGAGACCCAGTACTTC. Translating gives CASSLEFGRGETQYF.

V and J are TRBV9 and TRBJ2-3; 8 positions agree with TRBD1. This CDR3 contains 15 residues. Trimming removed 0 bases from V and 6 bases from J; junction bases left unmatched: 6. Germline V gene lookup returns CDR1 SGDLS and CDR2 YYNGEE. The CDR3 DNA follows: TGTGCCAGCAGCGTAGGCCAGGGGGCTCAGGATACGCAGTATTTT. Its protein is CASSVGQGAQDTQYF.

The genes are TRBV4-3 and TRBJ2-7; the D gene is possibly TRBD2 (5 bases). Deletions cut 0 bases from V and 3 bases from J, with 9 bases between. Germline-derived CDR1 and CDR2 are LGHNA and YSLEER. This CDR3 is 14 amino acids long. The DNA for the CDR3 is TGCGCCAGCAGCCAAGATGAGGGCGGCTACGAGCAGTACTTC. This translates into CASSQDEGGYEQYF.

This chain uses TRBV2 with TRBJ2-7, with TRBD1 as a possible D gene (6 bases). Trimming shortened V by 4 bases and J by 1 base, and 8 bases separated the two germline ends. Germline V gene sequence: CDR1 SNHLY, CDR2 FYNNEI. CDR3 size: 13 residues. Here the CDR3 DNA reads TGTGCCAGCAGTGGGGACACTTCCTACGAGCAGTACTTC. Translation: CASSGDTSYEQYF. Variable domain in full (rest from reference TRBV2 and TRBJ2-7): EPEVTQTPSHQVTQMGQEVILRCVPISNHLYFYWYRQILGQKVEFLVSFYNNEISEKSEIFDDQFSVERPDGSNFTLKIRSTKLEDSAMYFCASSGDTSYEQYFGPGTRLTVT.

This chain joins TRBV29-1 and TRBJ2-3; 12 bases agree with TRBD2. V lost 4 bases, J lost 2 bases, and 7 bases stayed unmatched. CDR1 and CDR2 from the germline V gene are SQVTM and ANQGSEA. CDR3 length equals 16 residues. CDR3 region: CSVVRTSGALTDTQYF. For the CDR3, the DNA is TGCAGCGTTGTCCGGACTAGCGGGGCACTCACAGATACGCAGTATTTT.

This clone is a singleton in its sample. The J gene is TRBJ2-7, the V gene TRBV6-1, with no clear D. This CDR3 is 15 amino acids long. Trimming took off 1 base at V and 0 bases at J, with 10 bases between the two ends. Germline V CDR1 and CDR2: MNHNS, SASEGT. CDR3 residues: CASSEEDGSSYEQYF. CDR3 sequence (DNA): TGTGCCAGCAGTGAAGAAGATGGCAGCTCCTACGAGCAGTACTTC.

The chain carries TRBV19 and TRBJ1-5; possibly TRBD1 for D (6 bases). With 3 bases removed from V and 6 bases from J, the gap between germline ends came to 12 bases. The CDR3 covers 14 residues. Germline V gene sequence: CDR1 LNHDA, CDR2 SQIVND (reference sequence). CDR3 in amino acids: CASSIPHRVQPQHF. CDR3 sequence (DNA): TGTGCCAGTAGTATCCCTCACAGGGTTCAGCCCCAGCATTTT. The full variable domain, rest sourced from reference TRBV19 and TRBJ1-5, is DGGITQSPKYLFRKEGQNVTLSCEQNLNHDAMYWYRQDPGQGLRLIYYSQIVNDFQKGDIAEGYSVSREKKESFPLTVTSAQKNPTAFYLCASSIPHRVQPQHFGDGTRLSIL.

This clone was seen more than once but under ten times. The chain has TRBV28 and TRBJ1-5; D may be TRBD1 (6 bases). The germline V gene encodes CDR1 MDHEN and CDR2 SYDVKM. Trimming removed 1 base at V and 9 bases at J, with 7 bases between. The CDR3 loop spans 12 amino acids. The CDR3 reads CASSLYRAPQHF. For the CDR3, the DNA is TGTGCCAGCAGTTTATACAGGGCGCCCCAGCATTTT. Together with reference TRBV28 and TRBJ1-5, the CDR3 gives the full variable domain: DVKVTQSSRYLVKRTGEKVFLECVQDMDHENMFWYRQDPGLGLRLIYFSYDVKMKEKGDIPEGYSVSREKKERFSLILESASTNQTSMYLCASSLYRAPQHFGDGTRLSIL.

V is TRBV19 and J is TRBJ1-5, with 7 bases identical to TRBD1. The germline V gene has CDR1 LNHDA and CDR2 SQIVND (reference sequence). V lost 8 bases, J lost 0 bases, and 7 bases stayed unmatched. The CDR3 contains 15 residues. The CDR3 reads CASGQTGNSNQPQHF. CDR3 bases: TGTGCCAGTGGCCAGACAGGGAATAGCAATCAGCCCCAGCATTTT.

The chain links TRBV7-9 to TRBJ1-4; TRBD1 matches 8 bases. The V and J ends lost 8 bases and 0 bases, in that order; junction bases with no gene match: 8. This CDR3 comprises 16 residues. Germline loops: CDR1 SEHNR, CDR2 FQNEAQ (reference sequence). The CDR3 nucleotides read TGTGCCAGCCTCCTGACAGGGGCTGCAACTAATGAAAAACTGTTTTTT. The encoded protein is CASLLTGAATNEKLFF.

This clone has only one observation. Here the CDR3 DNA reads TGTGCCAGCGGCCCCAAGCGGGAGTTCTACGAGCAGTACTTC. Translation gives CASGPKREFYEQYF. The V and J genes are TRBV28 and TRBJ2-7, with 8 bases aligning to TRBD2. Per germline, CDR1 MDHEN and CDR2 SYDVKM. The CDR3 extends over 14 amino acids. V trimming: 8 bases; J trimming: 3 bases; junction bases outside the gene matches: 9.

V is TRBV7-8 and J is TRBJ2-2; D is ambiguous. Germline CDR1 SGHVS, CDR2 FQNEAQ. V was clipped by 1 base and J by 2 bases, with 5 bases between them. The CDR3 extends over 14 amino acids. CDR3 loop: CASSLGVNTGELFF. CDR3 in DNA: TGTGCCAGCAGCTTAGGAGTCAACACCGGGGAGCTGTTTTTT.

This clone appeared once. J is TRBJ1-2 and V is TRBV5-4, with D uncertain. V lost 4 bases and J 5 bases, leaving 12 bases between the germline ends. Germline CDR1 is SGHNT and CDR2 is YYREEE (reference sequence). CDR3 length: 13 amino acids. CDR3 DNA sequence: TGTGCCAGCAGCATAACAGTTGGGTATGGCTACACCTTC. Residues: CASSITVGYGYTF.

The chain has TRBV7-3 and TRBJ2-3; D is possibly TRBD2 (5 bases). This CDR3 region has 14 residues. Germline CDR1 is SGHTA and CDR2 is FQGTGA. Trimming pared 2 bases from V and 2 bases from J, leaving 8 bases between. The CDR3 spells CASSLRGNTDTQYF. The CDR3 bases are TGTGCCAGCAGCTTACGGGGAAACACAGATACGCAGTATTTT.

The chain joins TRBV7-6 to TRBJ1-5; D is undetermined. There are 15 residues in the CDR3. V lost 1 base, J lost 1 base, and 8 bases lay in between. Germline lookup yields CDR1 SGHVS and CDR2 FNYEAQ. The CDR3 loop reads CASSLGGGSNQPQHF. The CDR3 bases are TGTGCCAGCAGCTTAGGGGGAGGAAGCAATCAGCCCCAGCATTTT.

The rearrangement uses TRBV29-1 and TRBJ1-1; a weak D match, TRBD1 (6 bases). V was clipped by 4 bases and J by 6 bases, with 12 bases between them. The length of the CDR3 is 12 residues. Looked up from germline, CDR1 is SQVTM and CDR2 is ANQGSEA. DNA for the CDR3: TGCAGCGTTGTCGGGGGGGCGGCTGAAGCTTTCTTT. The encoded protein is CSVVGGAAEAFF.

The CDR3 region is CASSSTDRDTEAFF. The CDR3 bases are TGTGCCAGCTCATCGACAGACCGGGACACTGAAGCTTTCTTT. The rearrangement joins TRBV18 to TRBJ1-1, with a weak D call TRBD1 (5 bases). The CDR3 runs 14 residues. Germline V gene data show CDR1 as KGHSH and CDR2 as LQKENI. Trimming stripped 5 bases from V and 3 bases from J, with 13 bases between. Together with reference TRBV18 and TRBJ1-1, the CDR3 gives the full variable domain: NAGVMQNPRHLVRRRGQEARLRCSPMKGHSHVYWYRQLPEEGLKFMVYLQKENIIDESGMPKERFSAEFPKEGPSILRIQQVVRGDSAAYFCASSSTDRDTEAFFGQGTRLTVV.

This clone was recorded once. In DNA, the CDR3 is TGTGCCAGCAGTTTGAGGGCACCCACCCCAGGGGGGCAGTACTTC. Its protein is CASSLRAPTPGGQYF. This chain uses TRBV28 with TRBJ2-7; 7 bases map to TRBD1. The CDR3 is made up of 15 amino acids. In germline, CDR1 is MDHEN, CDR2 SYDVKM. V lost 3 bases and J lost 9; bases outside the gene matches: 14.

This clone was counted between two and nine times. This chain links TRBV4-3 with TRBJ2-1; D ambiguous. V was clipped by 0 bases and J by 6 bases, with 6 bases between them. Per germline, CDR1 LGHNA and CDR2 YSLEER. CDR3 length: 13 amino acids. This CDR3 reads CASSQDTRNEQFF. Here the CDR3 DNA reads TGCGCCAGCAGCCAAGATACTCGCAATGAGCAGTTCTTC.

This clone was found once. The chain links TRBV4-3 to TRBJ2-2; 10 bases agree with TRBD1. V dropped 3 bases and J dropped 5; count of bases not matched to a gene: 3. Germline-derived CDR1 and CDR2 are LGHNA and YSLEER. The CDR3 runs to 15 residues. The CDR3 spells CASSQDRGLTGELFF. DNA of the CDR3: TGCGCCAGCAGCCAGGACAGGGGGTTGACCGGGGAGCTGTTTTTT.

The chain links TRBV5-1 to TRBJ2-3; D is unresolved. In germline, CDR1 is SGHRS, CDR2 YFSETQ. CDR3 length: 15 residues. V was clipped by 1 base and J by 0 bases, with 9 bases between them. The DNA of the CDR3 is TGCGCCAGCAGCTTGTGGCTAGTGAGCACAGATACGCAGTATTTT. Encoded protein: CASSLWLVSTDTQYF.

V usage is TRBV9 and J usage is TRBJ2-1; 8 bases are a match to TRBD2. The junction had 3 bases not matched to a gene; V was cut back by 0 bases and J by 4 bases. This CDR3 is built from 15 residues. The germline V gene encodes CDR1 SGDLS and CDR2 YYNGEE. The CDR3 DNA reads as TGTGCCAGCAGCGTAGATATAGCGGGGTACAATGAGCAGTTCTTC. Translating it yields CASSVDIAGYNEQFF.

The CDR3 reads CASSPVTGPYGEQFF. DNA for the CDR3: TGTGCCAGCAGCCCGGTTACAGGCCCCTATGGTGAGCAGTTCTTC. The J gene is TRBJ2-1, the V gene TRBV7-3; the D gene is possibly TRBD1 (5 bases). V was cut by 5 bases and J by 9 bases, with 20 bases left in between. Germline V gene sequence: CDR1 SGHTA, CDR2 FQGTGA. CDR3 length: 15 residues.

In this sample, this clone turned up a few times. The chain uses TRBV6-1 and TRBJ1-5; possibly TRBD1 for D (5 bases). Trimming took off 7 bases at V and 4 bases at J, with 11 bases between the two ends. This CDR3 has 13 residues. Germline V gene sequence: CDR1 MNHNS, CDR2 SASEGT. The CDR3 region has the DNA TGTGCCAGCAATAGACAGCCAAATCAGCCCCAGCATTTT. Its translation: CASNRQPNQPQHF.

The chain joins TRBV7-9 to TRBJ1-5; D possibly corresponds to TRBD1 (6 bases). The CDR3 consists of 13 residues. Germline CDR1 reads SEHNR; CDR2 reads FQNEAQ (reference sequence). Trimming removed 3 bases from V and 5 bases from J, with 8 bases in between. CDR3 region: CASSLGAYQPQHF. The CDR3 nucleotides are TGTGCCAGCAGCTTGGGGGCTTATCAGCCCCAGCATTTT.

The chain uses TRBV28 and TRBJ2-1; 14 nucleotides align to TRBD2. J gave up 5 bases and V 11 bases, and 5 bases lay outside the gene matches. Germline CDR1 MDHEN, CDR2 SYDVKM. This CDR3 is 14 amino acids long. The CDR3 spells CAVGTSGSNNEQFF. DNA for the CDR3: TGTGCCGTCGGGACTAGCGGGAGCAACAATGAGCAGTTCTTC.

The chain has TRBV20-1 and TRBJ2-3; D gene ambiguous. This CDR3 has 11 residues. Germline-derived CDR1 and CDR2 are DFQATT and SNEGSKA (reference sequence). V lost 3 bases, J lost 5 bases, and 6 bases lay in between. The DNA for the CDR3 is TGCAGTGCTAGTATCCTAGATACGCAGTATTTT. Encoded protein: CSASILDTQYF.